This TCR beta chain was sequenced in a study of CD8 T cells in ankylosing spondylitis. Overall study results and limits: Earlier authors reported some of these motif variants in reactive arthritis synovial fluid and blood. Characteristic of ankylosing spondylitis blood, it appeared, was a TCR beta motif comprising roughly eight highly homologous variants. Researchers reportedly found disease-linked clones significantly enriched in matched ankylosing spondylitis synovial fluid. With a CD8+ phenotype, disease-linked clones were relatively rare in peripheral blood.

V lost 4 bases and J lost 5; bases outside the gene matches: 9. Germline CDR1 is SGHDT and CDR2 is YYEEEE. The CDR3 spans 15 residues. TCRdb used MiXCR to reprocess the 5' RACE reads, holding one entry per CDR3 protein. The sample carries around 130,000 distinct CDR3 sequences, 7% recorded once. The table lists this clonotype with many counts. Antigen unknown. The receptor comes from a male donor with ankylosing spondylitis or in good health (not recorded which). Sequencing was performed on blood, either unsorted or a sorted T cell fraction (not recorded which). The chain has TRBV5-6 and TRBJ2-1; 7 positions match TRBD2. The CDR3 spells CASSQTGGKNNEQFF. DNA of the CDR3: TGTGCCAGCAGCCAGACCGGGGGGAAAAACAATGAGCAGTTCTTC.